One and the same sample provided the 31 T cell receptor beta chains below, sequenced in a study of cytomegalovirus exposure and HLA in healthy donors. Amplification used 60 Vbeta primers and 13 Jbeta primers. Sequencing used immunoSEQ multiplex PCR; TCRdb keeps in-frame clones, though not all of them. Found here are fewer than 200,000 clones, roughly 80% of them singletons; the top ten hold just over 4.5%. Sequenced material: PBMCs. The receptors shown here come from a woman aged 45 to 65 in good health and CMV-seropositive.

The V call is TRBV11-1, the J call TRBJ2-1, with a possible D match to TRBD2 (5 bases). Germline lookup yields CDR1 SGHAT and CDR2 FQDESV (reference sequence). V dropped 5 bases and J dropped 4 bases, with 12 bases sitting between them. There are 14 residues in the CDR3. CDR3 in DNA: TGTGCCAGCAGCACGCAGCGGACGTACAATGAGCAGTTCTTC. Its protein product is CASSTQRTYNEQFF.

There are a few counts of this clone. The J gene is TRBJ1-3, the V gene TRBV6-5; 7 nucleotides agree with TRBD1. J was trimmed by 4 bases and V by 8 bases; bases with no gene match: 5. The CDR3 totals 13 residues. The germline gives CDR1 MNHEY, CDR2 SVGAGI. The CDR3 sequence: CASLTGSGNTIYF. Written as DNA, the CDR3 is TGTGCCAGCCTGACAGGGTCAGGAAACACCATATATTTT.

The sample holds a few counts of this clone. The CDR3 DNA is TGTGCCAGCAGCGTACAGGGGGCGACTGGAAACACCATATATTTT. Translation: CASSVQGATGNTIYF. V and J are TRBV11-2 and TRBJ1-3, with 9 bases fitting TRBD1. CDR1 and CDR2 from the germline V gene are SGHAT and FQNNGV. V lost 5 bases and J lost 2; bases outside the gene matches: 4. There are 15 residues in the CDR3.

DNA for the CDR3: TGTGCCAGCAGCCCGTGGACTAGCGGGAGAGCCTACGAGCAGTACTTC. This translates into CASSPWTSGRAYEQYF. The chain recombines TRBV5-6 with TRBJ2-7, with 13 nucleotides matching TRBD2. The CDR3 loop spans 16 amino acids. Germline CDR1 reads SGHDT; CDR2 reads YYEEEE. The ends lost 4 bases at V and 2 bases at J; junction bases unmatched: 6.

This chain connects TRBV18 to TRBJ1-1, with a possible D match to TRBD1 (6 bases). Germline V gene lookup returns CDR1 KGHSH and CDR2 LQKENI. Trimming pared 6 bases from V and 4 bases from J, leaving 15 bases between. CDR3 length: 14 residues. The chain's CDR3 is CASSPQGGITEAFF. The CDR3 DNA reads as TGTGCCAGCTCGCCCCAAGGGGGAATCACTGAAGCTTTCTTT. Full variable domain (rest looked up from reference TRBV18 and TRBJ1-1): NAGVMQNPRHLVRRRGQEARLRCSPMKGHSHVYWYRQLPEEGLKFMVYLQKENIIDESGMPKERFSAEFPKEGPSILRIQQVVRGDSAAYFCASSPQGGITEAFFGQGTRLTVV.

This clone was seen more than once but under ten times. The chain carries TRBV4-3 and TRBJ2-1, with D possibly being TRBD1 (6 bases). Germline V gene lookup returns CDR1 LGHNA and CDR2 YSLEER. Trimming cost V 2 bases and J 1 base, with 12 bases left between them. This CDR3 is built from 16 residues. DNA for the CDR3: TGCGCCAGCAGCCAACACCCGGGACATTCCTACAATGAGCAGTTCTTC. As protein: CASSQHPGHSYNEQFF.

The CDR3 region has the DNA TGCGCCAGCAGCCAAGATTTGGACAGGGTCTACGAGCAGTACTTC. This encodes CASSQDLDRVYEQYF. This chain joins TRBV4-3 and TRBJ2-7; TRBD1 matches at 8 bases. The J segment lost 3 bases and the V segment lost 0 bases, leaving 4 bases of the junction unmatched. Germline loops: CDR1 LGHNA, CDR2 YSLEER. The CDR3 consists of 15 residues.

The sample holds a few counts of this clone. CDR3 loop: CASSEAGLAGPQEQYF. Written as DNA, the CDR3 is TGTGCCAGCAGTGAAGCGGGACTAGCGGGGCCTCAGGAGCAGTACTTC. The J gene is TRBJ2-7, the V gene TRBV6-1; TRBD2 agrees at 13 bases. The CDR3 sequence is 16 residues long. Germline V gene sequence: CDR1 MNHNS, CDR2 SASEGT. The V and J ends lost 0 bases and 7 bases, in that order; junction bases with no gene match: 6.

The rearrangement joins TRBV7-8 to TRBJ1-5; 11 nucleotides match TRBD1. V was pared by 1 base and J by 2 bases, with 1 base of the junction left unmatched. CDR1 and CDR2 (germline): SGHVS, FQNEAQ. The CDR3 has 16 amino acids. For the CDR3, the DNA is TGTGCCAGCAGCTTAGGGACAGGGGGCGGCAATCAGCCCCAGCATTTT. Encoded protein: CASSLGTGGGNQPQHF.

The V gene is TRBV10-3, the J gene TRBJ2-7; 10 positions agree with TRBD2. This CDR3 spans 15 amino acids. The V gene end was trimmed by 7 bases and the J gene end by 1 base; junction bases not matched to a gene: 7. Per germline, CDR1 ENHRY and CDR2 SYGVKD. This CDR3 is CAIKASGGPSYEQYF. Written as DNA, the CDR3 is TGTGCCATCAAGGCTAGCGGGGGTCCGTCCTACGAGCAGTACTTC.

The chain has TRBV7-2 and TRBJ2-5, with a possible D match to TRBD1 (5 bases). This CDR3 spans 13 amino acids. Germline assignment: CDR1 SGHTA and CDR2 FQGNSA. Trimming took off 4 bases at V and 1 base at J, with 7 bases between the two ends. The CDR3 here is CASSWGSQETQYF. For the CDR3, the DNA is TGTGCCAGCAGCTGGGGCTCCCAAGAGACCCAGTACTTC.

The V gene is TRBV7-9, the J gene TRBJ2-1; 12 nucleotides match TRBD2. Germline V CDR1 and CDR2: SEHNR, FQNEAQ (reference sequence). The CDR3 consists of 15 residues. With V trimmed by 5 bases and J by 7 bases, 6 bases remained unmatched. The CDR3, as DNA: TGTGCCAGCAGCAAACCGGGACTAGCGGGTAATGAGCAGTTCTTC. It specifies CASSKPGLAGNEQFF.

The rearrangement joins TRBV19 to TRBJ1-5, with 9 nucleotides matching TRBD1. V shed 6 bases and J 1 base; nucleotides not matched to a gene: 4. The germline gives CDR1 LNHDA, CDR2 SQIVND (reference sequence). The CDR3 consists of 15 residues. CDR3: CASSWTGESNQPQHF. In DNA form, the CDR3 reads TGTGCCAGTAGCTGGACAGGGGAGAGCAATCAGCCCCAGCATTTT.

This chain links TRBV29-1 with TRBJ1-1; the D gene is possibly TRBD1 (5 bases). The CDR3 has 15 amino acids. The ends were cut back, 6 bases at V and 3 bases at J, with 20 bases in the middle. Germline-derived CDR1 and CDR2 are SQVTM and ANQGSEA. The CDR3 region has the DNA TGCAGCGTCCCCCAGAGGGCCGGAGGGGACACTGAAGCTTTCTTT. Its translation: CSVPQRAGGDTEAFF.

The V and J genes are TRBV11-2 and TRBJ1-5, with 9 positions matching TRBD1. The CDR3 is made up of 13 amino acids. V was pared by 3 bases and J by 7 bases, with 1 base of the junction left unmatched. Germline assignment: CDR1 SGHAT and CDR2 FQNNGV. The CDR3 here is CASSFGQGQPQHF. As DNA, the CDR3 is TGTGCCAGCAGCTTTGGACAGGGGCAGCCCCAGCATTTT.

The chain couples TRBV10-2 to TRBJ2-5, with 7 bases fitting TRBD1. The CDR3 spans 16 residues. Unmatched junction bases numbered 9, after V lost 0 bases and J lost 5 bases. The germline CDR1 and CDR2 sequences are WSHSY and SAAADI. Here the CDR3 DNA reads TGCGCCAGCAGTGAGTCGACAGGGATAGGGGTCGAGACCCAGTACTTC. Encoded protein: CASSESTGIGVETQYF.

The gene calls are TRBV2 and TRBJ2-1; D perhaps matches TRBD2 (6 bases). CDR1 and CDR2 (germline): SNHLY, FYNNEI. The V end lost 1 base, the J end lost 0 bases, and 19 bases lay between the germline ends. The CDR3 covers 19 residues. CDR3 nucleotides: TGTGCCAGCAGTGAAGATCGGAGGGGACGGCCGAGCTCCTACAATGAGCAGTTCTTC. Amino acids: CASSEDRRGRPSSYNEQFF.

V and J are TRBV29-1 and TRBJ2-1, with TRBD1 identical over 11 bases. This CDR3 has 14 residues. The J segment lost 9 bases and the V segment lost 4 bases, leaving 8 bases of the junction unmatched. Germline assignment: CDR1 SQVTM and CDR2 ANQGSEA. CDR3 protein: CSVGLGQGAGEQFF. CDR3 nucleotide sequence: TGCAGCGTTGGCCTTGGACAGGGGGCGGGTGAGCAGTTCTTC.

This chain connects TRBV4-1 to TRBJ2-7; 7 bases agree with TRBD2. The CDR3 length is 16 residues. Looked up from germline, CDR1 is MGHRA and CDR2 is YSYEKL. V trimming: 3 bases; J trimming: 4 bases; junction bases outside the gene matches: 12. The CDR3, as DNA: TGCGCCAGCAGCCACTCCCAGGCGGGAGCGTCTTACGAGCAGTACTTC. As protein: CASSHSQAGASYEQYF.

This clone was seen a few times. The chain uses TRBV19 and TRBJ2-1, with TRBD1 identical over 7 bases. J gave up 5 bases and V 11 bases, and 15 bases lay outside the gene matches. The CDR3 has 15 residues. Looked up from germline, CDR1 is LNHDA and CDR2 is SQIVND (reference sequence). The CDR3, as DNA: TGTGCCTCTAAATTCCGGACAGGACGACACAATGAGCAGTTCTTC. Residues: CASKFRTGRHNEQFF.

The V and J genes are TRBV27 and TRBJ1-1; D unresolved. In germline, CDR1 is MNHEY, CDR2 SMNVEV (reference sequence). The CDR3 runs 15 residues. The V end lost 5 bases, the J end lost 10 bases, and 23 bases lay between the germline ends. Written as DNA, the CDR3 is TGTGCCAGCAGTCCCCAAACAGCTCCAGATTTGAGAGCTTTCTTT. It encodes CASSPQTAPDLRAFF.

The rearrangement uses TRBV28 and TRBJ2-7, with D possibly being TRBD2 (7 bases). The CDR3 extends over 13 amino acids. Germline CDR1 reads MDHEN; CDR2 reads SYDVKM. The ends were cut back, 6 bases at V and 6 bases at J, with 15 bases in the middle. The CDR3 loop is CASSLDGGAEQYF. The CDR3 DNA follows: TGTGCCAGCAGCCTCGATGGGGGGGCCGAGCAGTACTTC.

The chain employs TRBV19 and TRBJ2-1; tentative D call: TRBD2 (6 bases). V dropped 2 bases and J dropped 5 bases, with 13 bases sitting between them. The CDR3 contains 15 residues. The germline V gene has CDR1 LNHDA and CDR2 SQIVND (reference sequence). This CDR3 is CASSIRGGANNEQFF. CDR3 nucleotide sequence: TGTGCCAGTAGTATAAGAGGAGGGGCTAACAATGAGCAGTTCTTC.

This clone was detected only a few times. This chain joins TRBV7-2 and TRBJ2-5, with 13 bases lining up with TRBD2. The end of the DNA fits TRBJ2-7 better, so the J call may be wrong. Per the germline V gene, CDR1 is SGHTA and CDR2 is FQGNSA. This CDR3 contains 17 residues. CDR3 sequence: CASSSLAGGPDSYEQYF. In DNA form, the CDR3 reads TGTGCCAGCAGCTCACTAGCGGGGGGGCCTGATTCCTACGAGCAGTACTTC.

This sequence joins TRBV4-3 and TRBJ1-2, with D tentatively TRBD1 (6 bases). The V and J ends lost 1 base and 2 bases respectively, with 14 bases between them. The germline V gene has CDR1 LGHNA and CDR2 YSLEER. The CDR3 sequence is 16 residues long. This chain's CDR3 is CASSQAAGATNYGYTF. CDR3 coding DNA: TGCGCCAGCAGCCAAGCAGCAGGGGCTACCAACTATGGCTACACCTTC.

This chain links TRBV7-2 with TRBJ1-5; 9 nucleotides match TRBD1. Germline V CDR1 and CDR2: SGHTA, FQGNSA. V shed 5 bases, J shed 0 bases, and the junction held 5 bases outside the gene matches. CDR3 size: 16 residues. The CDR3 sequence is CASSQQGAHSNQPQHF. In DNA form, the CDR3 reads TGTGCCAGCAGCCAACAGGGGGCCCATAGCAATCAGCCCCAGCATTTT.

This clone was counted once. CDR3 sequence (DNA): TGTGCCAGCAGTGTCGGGGGGGAGGACTACGAGCAGTACTTC. It codes for CASSVGGEDYEQYF. The J gene is TRBJ2-7, the V gene TRBV6-6; 8 positions match TRBD2. The CDR3 loop spans 14 amino acids. Germline values: CDR1 MNHNY, CDR2 SVGAGI (reference sequence). After removal of 5 bases from V and 3 bases from J, the junction contained 6 bases not matched to a gene.

The chain is built from TRBV7-2 and TRBJ2-5; D possibly corresponds to TRBD2 (6 bases). Germline CDR1 and CDR2: SGHTA and FQGNSA. The V end lost 3 bases, the J end lost 2 bases, and 10 bases lay between the germline ends. The CDR3 contains 14 residues. The chain's CDR3 is CASSFSGLQETQYF. DNA of the CDR3: TGTGCCAGCAGCTTTAGCGGTCTACAAGAGACCCAGTACTTC.

This chain uses TRBV4-2 with TRBJ2-5; no clear D. The V gene lost 1 base and the J gene lost 1 base, with 10 bases spanning the gap. The CDR3 has 15 residues. Per germline, CDR1 LGHNA and CDR2 YNFKEQ. CDR3 DNA sequence: TGTGCCAGCAGCCAAGTTCTGGCGGCCCAAGAGACCCAGTACTTC. It is translated as CASSQVLAAQETQYF.

Comments on this clone: The junction differs from germline at one of its ends, possibly a read error. The J gene is TRBJ2-1, the V gene TRBV7-9; 8 bases line up with TRBD2. Germline CDR1 reads SEHNR; CDR2 reads FQNEAQ (reference sequence). This CDR3 spans 12 amino acids. The CDR3, as DNA: TGTTCCAGCAGCCCGGGGGGGAATGAGCAGTTCTTC. It translates to CSSSPGGNEQFF. Supplemented by reference TRBV7-9 and TRBJ2-1, the full variable domain reads DTGVSQNPRHKITKRGQNVTFRCDPISEHNRLYWYRQTLGQGPEFLTYFQNEAQLEKSRLLSDRFSAERPKGSFSTLEIQRTEQGDSAMYLCSSSPGGNEQFFGPGTRLTVL.

About this clone: The sample has other DNA sequences that encode this CDR3 too. The V and J genes are TRBV19 and TRBJ1-5, with a weak D call TRBD1 (5 bases). CDR1 LNHDA and CDR2 SQIVND come from the germline V gene (reference sequence). The CDR3 contains 14 residues. Deletions cut 3 bases from V and 4 bases from J, with 10 bases between. The CDR3 spells CASSISGGNQPQHF. CDR3 nucleotide sequence: TGTGCCAGTAGTATTTCTGGGGGGAATCAGCCCCAGCATTTT. The whole variable domain, remainder taken from reference TRBV19 and TRBJ1-5, is DGGITQSPKYLFRKEGQNVTLSCEQNLNHDAMYWYRQDPGQGLRLIYYSQIVNDFQKGDIAEGYSVSREKKESFPLTVTSAQKNPTAFYLCASSISGGNQPQHFGDGTRLSIL.